A single sample gave rise to the 9 T cell receptor beta chains below, sequenced in a study of CD8+ T cells in alopecia areata. Extracted from the samples, RNA was reverse transcribed into cDNA to serve as the sequencing template. Assay used: immunoSEQ multiplex PCR; TCRdb lists only in-frame clones, some missing. The table includes hundreds of thousands of clones, about 68% detected once. Sample: CD4+ T cells sorted from blood, taken at week 0. These receptors were obtained from a human donor with alopecia areata.

The V gene is TRBV29-1, the J gene TRBJ1-1; D not resolved. The CDR3 loop spans 13 amino acids. Deletions cut 1 base from V and 3 bases from J, with 9 bases between. Germline V gene data show CDR1 as SQVTM and CDR2 as ANQGSEA. For the CDR3, the DNA is TGCAGCGTTGAAGGGTTATTGCACACTGAAGCTTTCTTT. As protein: CSVEGLLHTEAFF.

Regarding this clone: A junction boundary mismatches the germline segment, possibly from a read error. The V and J genes are TRBV25-1 and TRBJ2-7; 8 bases agree with TRBD1. This CDR3 contains 13 residues. The germline gives CDR1 MGHDK, CDR2 SYGVNS. In DNA, the CDR3 is TGTGCCAGCAGTAACGGACAGGGCTACGGGCAGTACTTC. Encoded protein: CASSNGQGYGQYF.

This clone appeared a few times. The chain has TRBV29-1 and TRBJ1-2; D gene unclear. Deletions cut 6 bases from V and 1 base from J, with 12 bases between. CDR3 length equals 13 residues. CDR1 and CDR2 (germline): SQVTM, ANQGSEA. The CDR3 coding sequence is TGCAGCGTCGCCTTGGGGAGTAACTATGGCTACACCTTC. Its protein product is CSVALGSNYGYTF.

This sequence joins TRBV30 and TRBJ1-2; TRBD1 matches at 7 bases. The germline V gene has CDR1 GTSNPN and CDR2 SVGIG (reference sequence). The CDR3 is 13 amino acids. V trimming: 6 bases; J trimming: 3 bases; junction bases outside the gene matches: 7. DNA for the CDR3: TGTGCCTGCCCCCGACAGGGCCACTATGGCTACACCTTC. Translated: CACPRQGHYGYTF.

The rearrangement links TRBV9 to TRBJ2-2; D uncertain. V lost 0 bases and J 3 bases, leaving 12 bases between the germline ends. The germline gives CDR1 SGDLS, CDR2 YYNGEE. CDR3 length: 16 amino acids. The CDR3 region has the DNA TGTGCCAGCAGCGTAGCGCCTGGTAGGGACACCGGGGAGCTGTTTTTT. This codes for CASSVAPGRDTGELFF.

This clone was counted only a few times. The rearrangement links TRBV7-2 to TRBJ2-1, with unresolved D. The germline V and J ends were trimmed by 1 base and 7 bases, with 5 bases remaining between them. The CDR3 loop spans 12 amino acids. From germline, CDR1 is SGHTA and CDR2 FQGNSA. In DNA form, the CDR3 reads TGTGCCAGCAGCTTAGACCGGAATGAGCAGTTCTTC. This translates into CASSLDRNEQFF. The full variable domain, rest sourced from reference TRBV7-2 and TRBJ2-1, is GAGVSQSPSNKVTEKGKDVELRCDPISGHTALYWYRQSLGQGLEFLIYFQGNSAPDKSGLPSDRFSAERTGGSVSTLTIQRTQQEDSAVYLCASSLDRNEQFFGPGTRLTVL.

The chain couples TRBV29-1 to TRBJ1-4; perhaps TRBD1 as D (5 bases). Trimming stripped 6 bases from V and 12 bases from J, with 11 bases between. The CDR3 covers 10 residues. Germline-derived CDR1 and CDR2 are SQVTM and ANQGSEA. The CDR3 DNA reads as TGCAGCGTGGGACTTAATGAACTGTTTTTT. It translates to CSVGLNELFF. The full variable domain, its missing parts supplied by reference TRBV29-1 and TRBJ1-4, is SAVISQKPSRDICQRGTSLTIQCQVDSQVTMMFWYRQQPGQSLTLIATANQGSEATYESGFVIDKFPISRPNLTFSTLTVSNMSPEDSSIYLCSVGLNELFFGSGTQLSVL.

The chain couples TRBV14 to TRBJ2-3, with D perhaps matching TRBD2 (6 bases). Germline CDR1 reads SGHDN; CDR2 reads FVKESK. The CDR3 covers 15 residues. Between the trimmed V and J ends, which lost 1 base and 2 bases, there was a span of 10 bases. For the CDR3, the DNA is TGTGCCAGCAGCCAAGGACTAGACCACACAGATACGCAGTATTTT. Translation gives CASSQGLDHTDTQYF.

This clone was counted only a few times. The V and J genes are TRBV30 and TRBJ2-3; D is unclear. The CDR3 contains 13 residues. With 4 bases removed from V and 6 bases from J, the gap between germline ends came to 14 bases. Germline assignment: CDR1 GTSNPN and CDR2 SVGIG (reference sequence). The CDR3 protein is CAWTPWAADTQYF. CDR3 sequence (DNA): TGTGCCTGGACCCCCTGGGCGGCCGATACGCAGTATTTT.